These 32 T cell receptor beta chains were all obtained from the same sample, sequenced in a study of blood T cell repertoires in COVID-19. Using immunoSEQ multiplex PCR, the repertoire was profiled, and TCRdb retains in-frame clones only, with some absent. The sample yields 400,000 to 450,000 clones, about 91% seen once. The sample consisted of peripheral blood. These receptors all stem from a woman aged 50 to 60 with COVID-19, enrolled during active disease.

The chain carries TRBV7-9 and TRBJ2-5, with 10 bases lining up with TRBD1. This CDR3 spans 17 amino acids. Germline assignment: CDR1 SEHNR and CDR2 FQNEAQ (reference sequence). V trimming: 3 bases; J trimming: 4 bases; junction bases outside the gene matches: 11. CDR3 DNA sequence: TGTGCCAGCAGCTTTAACCCCGGGACAGGGGTATTAGAGACCCAGTACTTC. Translated: CASSFNPGTGVLETQYF.

This chain links TRBV12-5 with TRBJ2-7; 9 bases align to TRBD1. Germline V gene data show CDR1 as LGHNT and CDR2 as FRNRAP. The CDR3 has 14 residues. Trimming removed 6 bases from V and 2 bases from J; junction bases left unmatched: 5. This chain's CDR3 is CASGLDRGTYEQYF. The CDR3 DNA reads TGTGCTAGTGGCCTCGACAGGGGGACCTACGAGCAGTACTTC.

V usage is TRBV19 and J usage is TRBJ1-2, with D perhaps matching TRBD1 (5 bases). Germline V gene lookup returns CDR1 LNHDA and CDR2 SQIVND (reference sequence). V was trimmed by 7 bases and J by 4 bases, leaving 13 bases between them. This CDR3 comprises 13 residues. The CDR3, as DNA: TGTGCCAGTACCTCCCGGGGGAGCTATGGCTACACCTTC. Translation: CASTSRGSYGYTF.

The J gene is TRBJ2-7, the V gene TRBV6-2 or TRBV6-3; D remains unclear. The CDR3 spans 11 residues. The germline V gene has CDR1 MNHEY and CDR2 SVGEGT. Trimming stripped 5 bases from V and 3 bases from J, with 5 bases between. For the CDR3, the DNA is TGTGCCAGCAGTCCCCTCTACGAGCAGTACTTC. Amino acids: CASSPLYEQYF.

The chain combines TRBV2 with TRBJ2-3; 8 nucleotides agree with TRBD1. The CDR3 has 15 amino acids. Trimming cost V 2 bases and J 4 bases; bases outside gene matches: 5. CDR1 and CDR2 (germline): SNHLY, FYNNEI. The CDR3 nucleotides are TGTGCCAGCAGTGAACGGATACAGGGGGCAGATACGCAGTATTTT. This codes for CASSERIQGADTQYF. The full variable domain, in which reference TRBV2 and TRBJ2-3 provide the parts outside the CDR3, is EPEVTQTPSHQVTQMGQEVILRCVPISNHLYFYWYRQILGQKVEFLVSFYNNEISEKSEIFDDQFSVERPDGSNFTLKIRSTKLEDSAMYFCASSERIQGADTQYFGPGTRLTVL.

The chain joins TRBV9 to TRBJ1-2; D not resolved. Germline V gene lookup returns CDR1 SGDLS and CDR2 YYNGEE. The CDR3 length is 15 residues. The V end lost 0 bases, the J end lost 6 bases, and 15 bases lay between the germline ends. CDR3 DNA: TGTGCCAGCAGCGTAGACCAGGCATGGGGAGATGGCTACACCTTC. It codes for CASSVDQAWGDGYTF.

The gene calls are TRBV29-1 and TRBJ1-1, with D hard to call. The V end was cut by 4 bases, the J end by 2 bases, with 17 bases between. There are 15 residues in the CDR3. From germline, CDR1 is SQVTM and CDR2 ANQGSEA. In DNA, the CDR3 is TGCAGCGTTGGCTTTGGTGCGGCGGTTAACACTGAAGCTTTCTTT. Residues: CSVGFGAAVNTEAFF.

The chain carries TRBV19 and TRBJ1-2; no clear D. V lost 4 bases and J lost 14, with 23 bases in between. This CDR3 spans 14 amino acids. Germline V lookup: CDR1 LNHDA, CDR2 SQIVND (reference sequence). The CDR3 reads CASSNSRLRMAETF. Written as DNA, the CDR3 is TGTGCCAGTAGTAATTCTCGATTGAGGATGGCTGAAACCTTC.

The V gene is TRBV27, the J gene TRBJ1-6; TRBD1 might be the D (5 bases). The CDR3 covers 18 residues. Looked up from germline, CDR1 is MNHEY and CDR2 is SMNVEV (reference sequence). Deletions cut 4 bases from V and 8 bases from J, with 24 bases between. The CDR3 DNA reads TGTGCCAGCAGTTCCGCCCTATTGCTGGGGGGAGAGGATTCACCCCTCCACTTT. Its protein product is CASSSALLLGGEDSPLHF.

The chain carries TRBV14 and TRBJ1-6; no firm D call. The V gene lost 0 bases and the J gene lost 5 bases, with 14 bases spanning the gap. Germline V gene lookup returns CDR1 SGHDN and CDR2 FVKESK. The CDR3 consists of 17 residues. CDR3 loop: CASSQDSVQQNNSPLHF. CDR3 nucleotide sequence: TGTGCCAGCAGCCAAGATTCCGTGCAACAGAATAATTCACCCCTCCACTTT.

This chain links TRBV6-5 with TRBJ1-1; D remains ambiguous. V lost 8 bases and J lost 3, with 19 bases in between. The germline gives CDR1 MNHEY, CDR2 SVGAGI. The CDR3 extends over 15 amino acids. The CDR3 region is CASPILRLRDTEAFF. In DNA form, the CDR3 reads TGTGCCAGCCCAATCCTCAGACTAAGGGACACTGAAGCTTTCTTT.

The V gene is TRBV27, the J gene TRBJ1-5, with a tentative D call TRBD1 (5 bases). Germline V gene lookup returns CDR1 MNHEY and CDR2 SMNVEV (reference sequence). Trimming pared 5 bases from V and 0 bases from J, leaving 8 bases between. This CDR3 has 14 amino acids. The chain's CDR3 is CASSTTDSNQPQHF. The CDR3 DNA sequence: TGTGCCAGCAGTACGACAGATAGCAATCAGCCCCAGCATTTT.

This clone occurred a few times. The genes are TRBV3-1 (or the pseudogene TRBV3-2) and TRBJ1-1, with D unresolved. V lost 1 base, J lost 1 base, and 7 bases lay in between. Germline V CDR1 and CDR2: LGHDT, YNNKEL (reference sequence). The CDR3 totals 14 residues. CDR3 nucleotides: TGTGCCAGCAGCCAAGTCCCCAGGAACACTGAAGCTTTCTTT. Encoded protein: CASSQVPRNTEAFF.

This chain uses TRBV18 with TRBJ2-7; D unresolved. This CDR3 has 15 amino acids. V was trimmed by 3 bases and J by 3 bases, leaving 15 bases between them. Germline V gene data show CDR1 as KGHSH and CDR2 as LQKENI. DNA for the CDR3: TGTGCCAGCTCACCCGTCGTGCTGGGCAACTACGAGCAGTACTTC. This sequence encodes CASSPVVLGNYEQYF.

The chain uses TRBV9 and TRBJ1-6, with 7 positions matching TRBD1. The CDR3 sequence is 15 residues long. Germline CDR1 and CDR2: SGDLS and YYNGEE. V shed 3 bases and J 9 bases; nucleotides not matched to a gene: 9. This CDR3 reads CASSGQGGFGSPLHF. CDR3 bases: TGTGCCAGCAGCGGCCAGGGGGGTTTCGGTTCACCCCTCCACTTT.

The rearrangement links TRBV5-1 to TRBJ1-1; D not resolved. The ends were cut back, 0 bases at V and 1 base at J, with 22 bases in the middle. CDR1 and CDR2 from the germline V gene are SGHRS and YFSETQ. This CDR3 spans 19 amino acids. The DNA for the CDR3 is TGCGCCAGCAGCTTGGCCAATCTAGCGGGCGCGCGAAGGAACACTGAAGCTTTCTTT. This sequence encodes CASSLANLAGARRNTEAFF.

This rearrangement joins TRBV10-3 to TRBJ2-7; 9 bases agree with TRBD1. This CDR3 is built from 12 residues. V was pared by 10 bases and J by 2 bases, with 3 bases of the junction left unmatched. Per germline, CDR1 ENHRY and CDR2 SYGVKD. This CDR3 is CATRQGAYEQYF. CDR3 sequence (DNA): TGTGCCACCCGACAGGGGGCCTACGAGCAGTACTTC.

The CDR3 DNA reads TGTGCCAGCAGCCCGACAGGCGTTTGGAGTGAAAAACTGTTTTTT. Encoded protein: CASSPTGVWSEKLFF. This chain links TRBV3-1 (or the pseudogene TRBV3-2) with TRBJ1-4, with D perhaps TRBD1 (6 bases). Germline V gene data show CDR1 as LGHDT and CDR2 as YNNKEL (reference sequence). This CDR3 is built from 15 residues. Trimming stripped 4 bases from V and 7 bases from J, with 16 bases between.

The rearrangement links TRBV23-1 to TRBJ2-7; D perhaps matches TRBD1 (5 bases). TRBV23-1 counts as an open reading frame of uncertain function. The V end lost 7 bases, the J end lost 12 bases, and 13 bases lay between the germline ends. The CDR3 is 10 amino acids. The CDR3 protein is CASTKSQGYF. Written as DNA, the CDR3 is TGCGCCAGCACCAAGTCCCAGGGGTACTTC.

V and J are TRBV12-5 and TRBJ1-2; the D gene is possibly TRBD1 (5 bases). This CDR3 comprises 18 residues. V was pared by 1 base and J by 7 bases, with 25 bases between. The V gene's germline CDR1 is LGHNT and CDR2 FRNRAP. The CDR3 sequence: CASGLAPSQVPWGGGYTF. In nucleotides, the CDR3 is TGTGCTAGTGGTTTGGCCCCCTCGCAGGTCCCTTGGGGGGGTGGCTACACCTTC. Together with reference TRBV12-5 and TRBJ1-2, the CDR3 gives the full variable domain: DARVTQTPRHKVTEMGQEVTMRCQPILGHNTVFWYRQTMMQGLELLAYFRNRAPLDDSGMPKDRFSAEMPDATLATLKIQPSEPRDSAVYFCASGLAPSQVPWGGGYTFGSGTRLTVV.

The chain combines TRBV5-1 with TRBJ1-5; D unclear. CDR1 SGHRS and CDR2 YFSETQ come from the germline V gene. The CDR3 consists of 16 residues. Trimming took 4 bases from V and 0 from J, leaving 14 bases between them. CDR3 in amino acids: CASSPIPGDSNQPQHF. The CDR3 coding sequence is TGCGCCAGCAGCCCGATCCCCGGGGATAGCAATCAGCCCCAGCATTTT.

The chain links TRBV27 to TRBJ1-1; tentatively, D is TRBD1 (5 bases). The CDR3 runs to 14 residues. The germline V and J ends were trimmed by 7 bases and 7 bases, with 19 bases remaining between them. Per germline, CDR1 MNHEY and CDR2 SMNVEV (reference sequence). The CDR3 here is CASTQLGPRGEAFF. The CDR3 region has the DNA TGTGCCAGCACTCAACTGGGTCCAAGGGGTGAAGCTTTCTTT.

The CDR3 protein is CASSSQGVGNQPQHF. The CDR3 DNA follows: TGTGCCAGTAGTTCACAGGGGGTTGGAAATCAGCCCCAGCATTTT. The chain has TRBV19 and TRBJ1-5, with 8 bases that match TRBD1. V dropped 5 bases and J dropped 4; count of bases not matched to a gene: 7. This CDR3 is 15 amino acids long. From germline, CDR1 is LNHDA and CDR2 SQIVND (reference sequence).

Remarks on this clone: Other DNA sequences within the sample encode an identical CDR3. This chain uses TRBV9 with TRBJ2-7; D ambiguous. CDR3 length equals 13 residues. Looked up from germline, CDR1 is SGDLS and CDR2 is YYNGEE. Deletions cut 4 bases from V and 5 bases from J, with 13 bases between. This chain's CDR3 is CASSLNVGDEQYF. In DNA form, the CDR3 reads TGTGCCAGCAGCCTTAATGTGGGCGACGAGCAGTACTTC.

The chain joins TRBV19 to TRBJ1-1, with TRBD1 matching over 8 bases. The CDR3 is made up of 14 amino acids. Looked up from germline, CDR1 is LNHDA and CDR2 is SQIVND (reference sequence). The junction had 4 bases not matched to a gene; V was cut back by 6 bases and J by 1 base. In nucleotides, the CDR3 is TGTGCCAGTAGCCCGGACAGGGCGAACACTGAAGCTTTCTTT. Protein product: CASSPDRANTEAFF.

This rearrangement joins TRBV5-1 to TRBJ2-3; D call uncertain. The CDR3 length is 14 residues. The germline V gene encodes CDR1 SGHRS and CDR2 YFSETQ. V was trimmed by 0 bases and J by 3 bases, leaving 8 bases between them. This chain's CDR3 is CASSLVEATDTQYF. DNA of the CDR3: TGCGCCAGCAGCTTGGTAGAGGCGACAGATACGCAGTATTTT. The full variable domain, in which reference TRBV5-1 and TRBJ2-3 provide the parts outside the CDR3, is KAGVTQTPRYLIKTRGQQVTLSCSPISGHRSVSWYQQTPGQGLQFLFEYFSETQRNKGNFPGRFSGRQFSNSRSEMNVSTLELGDSALYLCASSLVEATDTQYFGPGTRLTVL.

In regard to this clone: Other DNA sequences in the sample encode the same CDR3. The chain joins TRBV5-6 to TRBJ1-3; D remains unclear. Germline V lookup: CDR1 SGHDT, CDR2 YYEEEE. V was trimmed by 2 bases and J by 0 bases, leaving 6 bases between them. This CDR3 has 14 residues. The CDR3 nucleotides read TGTGCCAGCAGCTTTGGGAGCTCTGGAAACACCATATATTTT. Translating it yields CASSFGSSGNTIYF. The variable domain in full, completed from reference TRBV5-6 and TRBJ1-3, reads DAGVTQSPTHLIKTRGQQVTLRCSPKSGHDTVSWYQQALGQGPQFIFQYYEEEERQRGNFPDRFSGHQFPNYSSELNVNALLLGDSALYLCASSFGSSGNTIYFGEGSWLTVV.

The genes are TRBV4-1 and TRBJ1-1, with D uncertain. The CDR3 extends over 13 amino acids. CDR1 is MGHRA, CDR2 YSYEKL, per germline. The V end lost 1 base, the J end lost 0 bases, and 3 bases lay between the germline ends. The CDR3 DNA sequence: TGCGCCAGCAGCCAAGGCGTGAACACTGAAGCTTTCTTT. Translation gives CASSQGVNTEAFF.

This chain connects TRBV5-6 to TRBJ2-7; 8 bases agree with TRBD1. With 4 bases clipped from V and 4 bases from J, the junction kept 13 bases outside the gene matches. This CDR3 has 16 residues. Germline V gene lookup returns CDR1 SGHDT and CDR2 YYEEEE. In DNA form, the CDR3 reads TGTGCCAGCAGCGAAGGGACAGGAGGAAACTCTTACGAGCAGTACTTC. Translation gives CASSEGTGGNSYEQYF.

The rearrangement links TRBV12-3 or TRBV12-4 to TRBJ2-3; no firm D call. Trimming took off 3 bases at V and 5 bases at J, with 9 bases between the two ends. The CDR3 is made up of 13 amino acids. CDR3 region: CASSFTLRDTQYF. The CDR3 DNA reads as TGTGCCAGCAGTTTCACGTTGAGAGATACGCAGTATTTT.

The chain couples TRBV5-1 to TRBJ2-1; 8 nucleotides align to TRBD2. In germline, CDR1 is SGHRS, CDR2 YFSETQ. J lost 4 bases, V lost 2 bases, and 8 bases had no gene match. CDR3 length: 16 amino acids. The CDR3 region has the DNA TGCGCCAGCAGCTTTGCGGGGGGCCCCCCATACAATGAGCAGTTCTTC. Encoded protein: CASSFAGGPPYNEQFF. The entire variable domain, with the rest obtained from reference TRBV5-1 and TRBJ2-1, is as follows: KAGVTQTPRYLIKTRGQQVTLSCSPISGHRSVSWYQQTPGQGLQFLFEYFSETQRNKGNFPGRFSGRQFSNSRSEMNVSTLELGDSALYLCASSFAGGPPYNEQFFGPGTRLTVL.

A word on this clone: The sample carries other DNA sequences with the same CDR3. V usage is TRBV5-1 and J usage is TRBJ2-7; D not resolved. Trimming removed 5 bases from V and 0 bases from J, with 6 bases in between. CDR1 is SGHRS, CDR2 YFSETQ, per germline. The CDR3 is 12 amino acids. CDR3 DNA: TGCGCCAGCAGTTCGAGCTCCTACGAGCAGTACTTC. Its translation is CASSSSSYEQYF.